Listed below are T cell receptor beta chains from one sample, sequenced in a study of blood T cell repertoires in COVID-19. TCRdb's table, derived via immunoSEQ multiplex PCR, lists solely in-frame clones and lacks some. The sample has 35,000 to 45,000 clones, 80% to 90% seen once. The sample was peripheral blood. The source of these receptors is a human donor in a cohort sampled during active COVID-19. Both conserved end residues are part of each CDR3. D genes are given only for firm matches. Size values are once, few and many counts, or a class for expanded clones, and some rows have none.

TRBJ1-1 14 TRBV5-6 - TRBD1 CASRKQGAKGEAFF TGTGCCAGCAGGAAACAGGGGGCTAAAGGTGAAGCTTTCTTT
TRBJ1-5 15 TRBV5-1 once - CASSLDPIRDQPQHF TGCGCCAGCAGCTTGGACCCGATTAGAGATCAGCCCCAGCATTTT
TRBJ1-6 16 TRBV6-5 - TRBD1 CASSYYKDRGNSPLHF TGTGCCAGCAGTTACTACAAGGACAGGGGGAATTCACCCCTCCACTTT
TRBJ2-5 16 TRBV19 - TRBD1 CASSIEGQGLLQTQYF TGTGCCAGTAGTATAGAGGGACAGGGGCTGTTGCAGACCCAGTACTTC
TRBJ2-3 16 TRBV14 - TRBD2 CASSVRLAGGTDTQYF TGTGCCAGCAGCGTCCGACTAGCGGGCGGCACAGATACGCAGTATTTT
TRBJ1-1 15 TRBV5-6 - TRBD1 CASSPTGTMNTEAFF TGTGCCAGCAGCCCGACAGGGACCATGAACACTGAAGCTTTCTTT
TRBJ2-7 15 TRBV6-1 once - CATEPRGRGTYEQYF TGTGCCACCGAACCGCGGGGCAGGGGGACCTACGAGCAGTACTTC
TRBJ2-1 20 TRBV4-1 - TRBD2 CASSQDRTSGYSHTYNEQFF TGCGCCAGCAGCCAAGATAGGACTAGCGGGTACTCCCACACCTACAATGAGCAGTTCTTC
TRBJ1-1 16 TRBV19 - - CASSIVPGQGGSEAFF TGTGCCAGTAGTATAGTACCAGGGCAGGGTGGCTCTGAAGCTTTCTTT
TRBJ2-5 14 TRBV7-2 - - CASSSGTYQETQYF TGTGCCAGCAGCTCTGGGACTTATCAAGAGACCCAGTACTTC
TRBJ2-6 16 TRBV18 - - CASSLQRGSGANVLTF TGTGCCAGCTCACTTCAAAGAGGCTCTGGGGCCAACGTCCTGACTTTC
TRBJ2-7 15 TRBV7-2 - - CASSSRSGGTYEQYF TGTGCCAGCAGCTCCCGGTCCGGTGGTACCTACGAGCAGTACTTC
TRBJ2-7 15 TRBV25-1 - - CASSESAAGSHEQYF TGTGCCAGCAGTGAAAGCGCGGCAGGGTCCCACGAGCAGTACTTC
TRBJ2-1 16 TRBV5-6 few - CASSRQPRDNKNEQFF TGTGCCAGCAGCCGGCAACCCCGGGACAACAAAAATGAGCAGTTCTTC
TRBJ1-5 14 TRBV24-1 - TRBD1 CATSDSGQVGPQHF TGTGCCACCAGTGATTCCGGACAGGTCGGACCCCAGCATTTT
TRBJ2-1 15 TRBV5-4 once TRBD2 CASSFGGGSYNEQFF TGTGCCAGCAGCTTCGGCGGGGGCTCCTACAATGAGCAGTTCTTC
TRBJ1-3 14 TRBV3-1/TRBV3-2 few TRBD1 CASSRGTGGNTIYF TGTGCCAGCAGCCGAGGGACAGGCGGAAACACCATATATTTT
TRBJ1-2 15 TRBV19 - TRBD1 CASSRIGQVKYGYTF TGTGCCAGTAGTAGAATCGGACAGGTAAAATATGGCTACACCTTC
TRBJ2-5 17 TRBV18 once TRBD2 CASSPTGPGGQQETQYF TGTGCCAGCTCCCCAACGGGACCGGGGGGGCAACAAGAGACCCAGTACTTC
TRBJ1-2 12 TRBV11-1 - - CASSYYNYGYTF TGTGCCAGCAGCTACTATAACTATGGCTACACCTTC
TRBJ1-2 15 TRBV2 - TRBD1 CASSRTGGQGYGYTF TGTGCCAGCAGTAGGACAGGGGGCCAGGGCTATGGCTACACCTTC
TRBJ1-1 14 TRBV7-2 once - CASTPRRGNTEAFF TGTGCCAGCACCCCAAGGCGGGGGAACACTGAAGCTTTCTTT
TRBJ2-2 13 TRBV12-3/TRBV12-4 - - CASSPLNTGELFF TGTGCCAGCAGCCCACTGAACACCGGGGAGCTGTTTTTT
TRBJ1-2 11 TRBV29-1 - - CSVEVGYGYTF TGCAGCGTTGAAGTCGGCTATGGCTACACCTTC
TRBJ2-1 14 TRBV18 - - CASSPDPGYNEQFF TGTGCCAGCTCACCAGACCCAGGCTACAATGAGCAGTTCTTC
TRBJ2-7 15 TRBV28 - - CASSLTTGLSYEQYF TGTGCCAGCAGCTTAACGACAGGACTCTCCTACGAGCAGTACTTC
TRBJ1-2 12 TRBV18 - - CASSPDLYGYTF TGTGCCAGCTCACCCGACTTGTATGGCTACACCTTC
TRBJ1-5 15 TRBV19 - - CASKKEAYSNQPQHF TGTGCCAGTAAGAAAGAGGCCTATAGCAATCAGCCCCAGCATTTT
TRBJ1-2 15 TRBV9 - TRBD1 CASSVEQGPNYGYTF TGTGCCAGCAGCGTAGAACAGGGGCCGAACTATGGCTACACCTTC
TRBJ2-2 16 TRBV7-2 once TRBD2 CASSPRLAGSTGELFF TGTGCCAGCAGCCCAAGACTAGCGGGGAGCACCGGGGAGCTGTTTTTT
TRBJ2-1 15 TRBV6-2/TRBV6-3 - TRBD2 CASSYGGSSYNEQFF TGTGCCAGCAGTTATGGCGGGAGCTCCTACAATGAGCAGTTCTTC
TRBJ1-2 11 TRBV28 - - CASSINYGYTF TGTGCCAGCAGTATAAACTATGGCTACACCTTC
TRBJ2-7 17 TRBV5-4 - - CASSLGGGLRGGYEQYF TGTGCCAGCAGCTTGGGGGGGGGCCTCCGGGGAGGCTACGAGCAGTACTTC
TRBJ2-7 14 TRBV7-8 - - CASSLAHRNYEQYF TGTGCCAGCAGCTTAGCGCACAGAAACTACGAGCAGTACTTC
TRBJ2-5 16 TRBV5-4 - TRBD2 CASSLANGRGEKTQYF TGTGCCAGCAGCTTGGCCAACGGGCGGGGGGAGAAGACCCAGTACTTC
TRBJ2-5 14 TRBV19 - - CASSIGGVQETQYF TGTGCCAGTAGTATAGGCGGGGTTCAAGAGACCCAGTACTTC
TRBJ2-2 16 TRBV5-4 - TRBD2 CASSLQLAGNTGELFF TGTGCCAGCAGCCTGCAACTAGCGGGAAACACCGGGGAGCTGTTTTTT
TRBJ1-2 14 TRBV5-4 - TRBD1 CASSPGQHLYGYTF TGTGCCAGCAGCCCGGGACAGCATCTCTATGGCTACACCTTC
TRBJ2-5 14 TRBV7-9 - TRBD1 CASSVQGVRETQYF TGTGCCAGCAGCGTGCAGGGGGTTCGCGAGACCCAGTACTTC
TRBJ2-1 14 TRBV7-8 - - CASSFSTGYNEQFF TGTGCCAGCAGCTTTTCGACAGGATACAATGAGCAGTTCTTC